The source of this TCR beta chain is a study of Graves' ophthalmopathy and Graves' hyperthyroidism. The authors amplified TCR beta CDR3 regions, and they did so from RNA transcripts for repertoire sequencing. HTBI primers were used in a first-round RT-PCR, which preceded a second-round multiplex PCR. MiXCR, run by TCRdb on the multiplex PCR reads, gives a single entry per CDR3 protein. The sample lists roughly 1.1 million distinct CDR3 sequences, about two fifths occurring once. This clonotype occurred many times. At one of its ends the junction is not consistent with the germline gene, which may arise from a read error. Germline CDR1 reads MGHRA; CDR2 reads YSYEKL. The CDR3 sequence is 14 residues long.

The chain carries TRBV4-1 and TRBJ1-3; D is ambiguous. The specimen was peripheral blood or thyroid tissue (not recorded which). The clonotype originates from an adult man with Graves' hyperthyroidism. CDR3 protein: CASSQVGSGNTIYF. In nucleotides, the CDR3 is TGTGCCAGCAGCCAAGTTGGTTCTGGAAACACCATATATTTT.